The rows below give T cell receptor beta chains drawn from one sample of a study of blood T cell repertoires in COVID-19. Method: immunoSEQ multiplex PCR; TCRdb's copy keeps in-frame clones and lacks some. The profile shows about 300,000 clones, roughly 90% of them singletons. The specimen sequenced was peripheral blood. The receptors were sampled from a man aged 18 to 35 who had recovered from COVID-19. CDR3s include the opening cysteine and the closing phenylalanine or tryptophan. Clone size is stated in some rows and not others, as once, few, many or a class when expanded.

clone_size j_call v_call cdr3_aa
- TRBJ2-7 TRBV3-1/TRBV3-2 CASSPTRQGWHEQYF
- TRBJ2-1 TRBV11-1 CASSLGLNNEQFF
- TRBJ2-5 TRBV7-3 CASSLLGGGQETQYF
- TRBJ1-1 TRBV27 CASSLAGPNTEAFF
- TRBJ2-5 TRBV7-9 CASSPGTALGETQYF
- TRBJ2-7 TRBV2 CASSGAGGSYEQYF
- TRBJ1-4 TRBV7-2 CASSQGGYESEKLFF
- TRBJ1-1 TRBV6-5 CASSYSTEANTEAFF
- TRBJ1-2 TRBV6-5 CASSYSTGNGYTF
- TRBJ1-3 TRBV9 CASSSRDDSGNTIYF
- TRBJ2-7 TRBV1 CTSSQGVAGFPLRGQYF
- TRBJ2-6 TRBV7-3 CASSLSGTLSSGANVLTF
- TRBJ2-5 TRBV29-1 CSVVRGLGETQYF
once TRBJ2-1 TRBV5-1 CASSWDSSQSSYNEQFF
- TRBJ2-6 TRBV28 CASVASGSSGANVLTF
- TRBJ1-1 TRBV18 CASSFQENTEAFF
- TRBJ1-2 TRBV10-3 CAIQQGPNYGYTF
- TRBJ1-2 TRBV20-1 CSAPRQDSYTF
- TRBJ1-1 TRBV30 CAWSRTQNTEAFF
- TRBJ2-1 TRBV13 CASSQAGRAFPRQFF
- TRBJ2-2 TRBV10-3 CAISPGTGGSGELFF
- TRBJ2-7 TRBV19 CASSLTGFYEQYF
- TRBJ2-2 TRBV19 CASRKGGSTGELFF
- TRBJ2-7 TRBV18 CASSPTGQGSYEQYF
- TRBJ2-3 TRBV4-3 CASSQARDSRSTDTQYF
- TRBJ1-4 TRBV7-9 CASSARGQPNEKLFF
few TRBJ1-2 TRBV7-8 CASSFGRVDGYTF
- TRBJ2-2 TRBV10-2 CASTGQGADGGELFF
- TRBJ2-3 TRBV4-3 CASSQDLTSGGAVDTQYF
- TRBJ2-5 TRBV3-1/TRBV3-2 CASSPRQRIQETQYF
once TRBJ1-2 TRBV5-6 CASSVGQPNYGYTF
- TRBJ2-3 TRBV5-3 CARSSLGTSGGTDTQYF
- TRBJ2-1 TRBV28 CASSLFGLQAFF
- TRBJ2-6 TRBV9 CASSPFSGSYISGANVLTF
- TRBJ2-1 TRBV11-2 CASSSHYLTRDRGLNEQFF
- TRBJ1-5 TRBV18 CASSPQHNQPQHF
- TRBJ1-2 TRBV7-3 CASSSFGDRNYGYTF
- TRBJ2-7 TRBV12-3/TRBV12-4 CASSFNSYEQYF
- TRBJ2-7 TRBV6-5 CASSYSKQGRGFEQYF
- TRBJ1-5 TRBV23-1 CASSQGQGLYSNQPQHF
- TRBJ2-3 TRBV19 CASRTSGSTDTQYF
once TRBJ2-1 TRBV5-1 CASSLAFGGGPSYNEQFF
- TRBJ2-3 TRBV4-2 CASSQQERASTDTQYF
- TRBJ2-7 TRBV28 CASSLSSSGRYYEQYF
once TRBJ1-6 TRBV7-8 CASTNPDGEHLNNSPLHF
- TRBJ2-3 TRBV4-1 CASSQGRTGSTDTQYF
- TRBJ1-2 TRBV19 CASSMSAGSYTF
few TRBJ2-7 TRBV15 CATSIFGGSTEQYF
- TRBJ2-2 TRBV19 CASSLSLVTRVGELFF
- TRBJ2-2 TRBV9 CASSVGRGRATGELFF
- TRBJ1-5 TRBV2 CASSEGPGQGGQPQHF
- TRBJ2-7 TRBV4-3 CASSQDRQVDAYEQYF
- TRBJ1-4 TRBV30 CAWSLQVNEKLFF
- TRBJ2-7 TRBV21-1 CASSKKGRGQAYEQYF
- TRBJ1-4 TRBV5-4 CASSLPSEKEEKLFF
- TRBJ2-3 TRBV4-1 CASSHKWEASTDTQYF
- TRBJ2-5 TRBV7-6 CASSPRQGGTGETQYF
- TRBJ2-7 TRBV7-9 CASSSGQYYEQYF
- TRBJ1-6 TRBV4-2 CASSRIGTGGFSPLHF